This T cell receptor beta chain is from a study of blood T cells in healthy people across ages. Using a J-beta primer mix together with a sample-barcoded 5' primer, a second PCR was run for roughly 7 to 11 cycles. From the 5' RACE reads, TCRdb called clonotypes with MiXCR, one entry per CDR3 protein. The sample shows some 1.4 million distinct CDR3 sequences, 42% of them seen only once. The CDR3 is 13 residues long. Trimming left V 8 bases short and J 3 bases short, with 13 bases between. Germline assignment: CDR1 LGHDT and CDR2 YNNKEL (reference sequence). The sample consisted of blood. This TCR was recovered from a woman aged 18-29 years in good health. The genes are TRBV3-1 and TRBJ1-1, with a tentative D call TRBD1 (6 bases). This chain's CDR3 is CASANTGYTEAFF. For the CDR3, the DNA is TGTGCCAGCGCCAATACAGGGTACACTGAAGCTTTCTTT.